Listed below are T cell receptor beta chains from one sample, sequenced in a study of blood T cell repertoires in COVID-19. The repertoire was sequenced with immunoSEQ multiplex PCR; TCRdb's copy has only in-frame clones and lacks some. The sample lists roughly 150,000 clones; more than 80% were seen once. Sequencing was done on a sample of PBMCs or T cells enriched from blood (not recorded which). The receptors come from a woman aged 18-29 years who had been exposed to COVID-19. CDR3s include the opening cysteine and the closing phenylalanine or tryptophan. Each record gives: CDR3 DNA, CDR3 protein, clone size, V gene, D gene, J gene. The D gene is left open where the match is weak. Size tells how often a clone was seen (once, few, many) or the class of an expanded clone, and some rows leave it out.

CDR3 DNA: TGTGCCAGCAGTATAAATTTCAGCACAGATACGCAGTATTTT
CDR3 protein: CASSINFSTDTQYF
clone size: -
V gene: TRBV2
D gene: -
J gene: TRBJ2-3

CDR3 DNA: TGCAGCGTTGTAGCTGTCGAGCAGTACTTC
CDR3 protein: CSVVAVEQYF
clone size: -
V gene: TRBV29-1
D gene: -
J gene: TRBJ2-7

CDR3 DNA: TGCGCCAGCAGCTTAAGGGGACAGGGGGAATTTAGGACTGAAGCTTTCTTT
CDR3 protein: CASSLRGQGEFRTEAFF
clone size: -
V gene: TRBV5-1
D gene: TRBD1
J gene: TRBJ1-1

CDR3 DNA: TGTGCCGGATCCAAGCGGGAATACAATGAGCAGTTCTTC
CDR3 protein: CAGSKREYNEQFF
clone size: -
V gene: TRBV7-9
D gene: TRBD2
J gene: TRBJ2-1

CDR3 DNA: TGTGCCAGCAGCTTAGTAAGGAGGGGAAATGAAAAACTGTTTTTT
CDR3 protein: CASSLVRRGNEKLFF
clone size: -
V gene: TRBV11-2
D gene: -
J gene: TRBJ1-4

CDR3 DNA: TGCGCCAGCAGCTGGTCGACAGGGGGCGGGAACACTGAAGCTTTCTTT
CDR3 protein: CASSWSTGGGNTEAFF
clone size: once
V gene: TRBV5-1
D gene: TRBD1
J gene: TRBJ1-1

CDR3 DNA: TGTGCCAGCAGCTCCGGATGGGGAGCTGGAGATACGCAGTATTTT
CDR3 protein: CASSSGWGAGDTQYF
clone size: -
V gene: TRBV7-3
D gene: -
J gene: TRBJ2-3

CDR3 DNA: TGTGCCAGCAGCCAAGCTAGCGGGAGCTATGAGCAGTTCTTC
CDR3 protein: CASSQASGSYEQFF
clone size: -
V gene: TRBV14
D gene: TRBD2
J gene: TRBJ2-1

CDR3 DNA: TGTGCCAGCAGCTTAGATCCCCCGGGACTAGCAACCCATGAGCAGTTCTTC
CDR3 protein: CASSLDPPGLATHEQFF
clone size: -
V gene: TRBV11-2
D gene: TRBD2
J gene: TRBJ2-1

CDR3 DNA: TGTGCCAGCAGCTTAACAGGGTTCACTGAAGCTTTCTTT
CDR3 protein: CASSLTGFTEAFF
clone size: -
V gene: TRBV7-9
D gene: -
J gene: TRBJ1-1

CDR3 DNA: TGCAGCGTTATTGCAGGGAACACCGGGGAGCTGTTTTTT
CDR3 protein: CSVIAGNTGELFF
clone size: -
V gene: TRBV29-1
D gene: -
J gene: TRBJ2-2

CDR3 DNA: TGTGCCAGCAGCTTAGGCGGGTCCAATGAGCAGTTCTTC
CDR3 protein: CASSLGGSNEQFF
clone size: once
V gene: TRBV7-2
D gene: -
J gene: TRBJ2-1

CDR3 DNA: TGTGCCAGCACCTCCGGGACAGGGAACAACTATGGCTACACCTTC
CDR3 protein: CASTSGTGNNYGYTF
clone size: -
V gene: TRBV6-6
D gene: TRBD1
J gene: TRBJ1-2

CDR3 DNA: TGTGCCAGCAGTAGGCCCGACAGGTACAATGAGCAGTTCTTC
CDR3 protein: CASSRPDRYNEQFF
clone size: -
V gene: TRBV25-1
D gene: -
J gene: TRBJ2-1

CDR3 DNA: TGTGCCAGCAGCTTACCCCACTCCATGACAGGGATATACGAGCAGTACTTC
CDR3 protein: CASSLPHSMTGIYEQYF
clone size: -
V gene: TRBV7-7
D gene: TRBD1
J gene: TRBJ2-7

CDR3 DNA: TGTGCCAGCAGCTCAGCGTCACAAGAGACCCAGTACTTC
CDR3 protein: CASSSASQETQYF
clone size: -
V gene: TRBV11-2
D gene: -
J gene: TRBJ2-5

CDR3 DNA: TGTGCCAGCAGCTTAAATCGGGTTGGGGCAGCCGGGAGAGATACGCAGTATTTT
CDR3 protein: CASSLNRVGAAGRDTQYF
clone size: few
V gene: TRBV7-8
D gene: -
J gene: TRBJ2-3

CDR3 DNA: TGTGCCAGCAGCCGAACAGGGGGAAATTCACCCCTCCACTTT
CDR3 protein: CASSRTGGNSPLHF
clone size: -
V gene: TRBV27
D gene: TRBD1
J gene: TRBJ1-6